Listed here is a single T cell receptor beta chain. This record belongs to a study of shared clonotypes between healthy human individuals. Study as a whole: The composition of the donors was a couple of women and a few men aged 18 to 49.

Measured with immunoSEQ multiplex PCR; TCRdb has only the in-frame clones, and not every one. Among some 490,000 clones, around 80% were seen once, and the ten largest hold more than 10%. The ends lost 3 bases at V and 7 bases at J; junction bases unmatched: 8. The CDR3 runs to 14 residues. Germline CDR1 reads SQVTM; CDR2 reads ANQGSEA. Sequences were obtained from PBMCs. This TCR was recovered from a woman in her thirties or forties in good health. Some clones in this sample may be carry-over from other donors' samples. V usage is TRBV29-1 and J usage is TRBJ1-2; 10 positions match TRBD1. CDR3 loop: CSVEGQGHFVGYTF. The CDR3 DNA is TGCAGCGTTGAGGGACAGGGGCATTTTGTTGGCTACACCTTC.